Presented here are 21 T cell receptor beta chains from one specimen sequenced in a study of CD4 and CD8 cells across lung adenocarcinoma regions. One entry per CDR3 protein, called by TCRdb with MiXCR from the PCR reads. Among more than 11,000 distinct CDR3 sequences, approximately 43% were seen once, and the ten largest hold roughly 17%. Input material: CD4+ T cells from the center of a lung tumor. These receptors originate from a male donor with lung adenocarcinoma. The CD4 and CD8 labels of this study may be unreliable.

J is TRBJ2-1 and V is TRBV30; 8 bases match TRBD2. Germline V lookup: CDR1 GTSNPN, CDR2 SVGIG (reference sequence). V trimming: 2 bases; J trimming: 8 bases; junction bases outside the gene matches: 11. The CDR3 sequence is 15 residues long. The CDR3 region has the DNA TGTGCCTGGAGTTCTTCTAGCGGGTTGTTGTATGAGCAGTTCTTC. Protein product: CAWSSSSGLLYEQFF. The full variable domain, rest sourced from reference TRBV30 and TRBJ2-1, is SQTIHQWPATLVQPVGSPLSLECTVEGTSNPNLYWYRQAAGRGLQLLFYSVGIGQISSEVPQNLSASRPQDRQFILSSKKLLLSDSGFYLCAWSSSSGLLYEQFFGPGTRLTVL.

This clonotype is medium-sized. The chain uses TRBV6-1 and TRBJ2-6, with D unclear. This CDR3 comprises 13 residues. CDR1 is MNHNS and CDR2 is SASEGT in the germline V gene. Trimming removed 3 bases from V and 2 bases from J, with 2 bases in between. For the CDR3, the DNA is TGTGCCAGCAGTGAGGCTGGGGCCAACGTCCTGACTTTC. Protein product: CASSEAGANVLTF.

This clonotype was observed at least ten times. The CDR3: CATLMTGDNEQFF. The CDR3 nucleotides are TGTGCCACACTAATGACAGGCGACAATGAGCAGTTCTTC. The chain recombines TRBV6-1 with TRBJ2-1, with D tentatively TRBD1 (6 bases). The germline V gene has CDR1 MNHNS and CDR2 SASEGT. V shed 10 bases and J shed 5 bases, with 15 bases lying between them. The CDR3 sequence is 13 residues long.

This clonotype was seen only a few times. V gene TRBV6-1 combines with J gene TRBJ1-2; no firm D call. The CDR3 has 14 amino acids. Per germline, CDR1 MNHNS and CDR2 SASEGT. Trimming took off 7 bases at V and 3 bases at J, with 15 bases between the two ends. The CDR3 sequence is CASTLHLSYYGYTF. CDR3 bases: TGTGCCAGCACCCTACACCTGAGCTACTATGGCTACACCTTC.

As to this clonotype: A read error may explain this, as a much larger clone is one base away. The rearrangement uses TRBV7-2 and TRBJ2-3, with TRBD2 matching over 9 bases. The DNA matches TRBJ2-1 better at its end, which makes the J call doubtful. Germline CDR1 is SGHTA and CDR2 is FQGNSA. There are 15 residues in the CDR3. The CDR3 DNA follows: TGTGCCAGCAGCTTAGAGGTAGCGGGAGCTTACGAGCAGTTCTTC. Its translation: CASSLEVAGAYEQFF.

On this clonotype itself: Relative to the germline gene, one junction end is altered; a read error may explain this. J is TRBJ2-4 and V is TRBV27, with D perhaps assigned TRBD1 or TRBD2 (6 bases each). Germline lookup yields CDR1 MNHEY and CDR2 SMNVEV (reference sequence). The CDR3 spans 16 residues. The CDR3 region is CASSLGGGRAQNIQYF. CDR3 bases: TGTGCCAGCAGTTTAGGTGGGGGGCGCGCCCAAAACATCCAGTACTTC.

A few counts support this clonotype. The chain recombines TRBV6-1 with TRBJ2-6; D possibly uses TRBD1 or TRBD2 (5 bases each). The V gene's germline CDR1 is MNHNS and CDR2 SASEGT. The germline V and J ends were trimmed by 6 bases and 4 bases, with 16 bases remaining between them. This CDR3 comprises 16 residues. The CDR3 DNA sequence: TGTGCCAGCAGAACGGGACGCCCTAAGGGGGCCAACGTCCTGACTTTC. Translating it yields CASRTGRPKGANVLTF.

This clonotype qualifies as medium-sized. The chain has TRBV6-1 and TRBJ2-1, with D unresolved. The CDR3 runs 12 residues. The V gene's germline CDR1 is MNHNS and CDR2 SASEGT. V was clipped by 3 bases and J by 7 bases, with 7 bases between them. The CDR3 region is CASSDDGNEQFF. The CDR3 DNA is TGTGCCAGCAGTGATGATGGGAATGAGCAGTTCTTC.

The table lists this clonotype with a few counts. The J gene is TRBJ1-6, the V gene TRBV3-1, with D possibly being TRBD1 (6 bases). Germline V gives CDR1 LGHDT, CDR2 YNNKEL (reference sequence). The CDR3 loop spans 14 amino acids. Trimming removed 1 base at V and 8 bases at J, with 9 bases between. CDR3 sequence reads: CASSQVAGDSPLHF. CDR3 sequence (DNA): TGTGCCAGCAGCCAAGTGGCAGGGGATTCACCCCTCCACTTT.

The table lists this clonotype with many counts. The chain has TRBV10-1 and TRBJ2-3; TRBD1 aligns across 7 bases. The CDR3 contains 12 residues. Per germline, CDR1 WNHNN and CDR2 SYGVQD (reference sequence). V lost 5 bases and J lost 14; bases outside the gene matches: 10. The CDR3 is CASSRTGQVLYF. The CDR3 coding sequence is TGCGCCAGCAGTCGGACTGGACAGGTGTTGTATTTT.

This clonotype was detected a few times. CDR3 coding DNA: TGTGCCATCACTCGGGGACGGGACTCTGGGGCCAACGTCCTGACTTTC. As protein: CAITRGRDSGANVLTF. The chain is built from TRBV10-3 and TRBJ2-6; D possibly uses TRBD1 or TRBD2 (5 bases each). This CDR3 is built from 16 residues. Germline lookup yields CDR1 ENHRY and CDR2 SYGVKD. V shed 7 bases and J shed 0 bases, with 13 bases lying between them.

This clonotype has ten or more counts. In DNA, the CDR3 is TGTGCCAGCAGTTACTCAGAGACCCTCTATGGCTACACCTTC. Amino acid sequence: CASSYSETLYGYTF. This chain joins TRBV6-5 and TRBJ1-2; D remains unclear. V shed 0 bases and J shed 4 bases, with 9 bases lying between them. The CDR3 length is 14 residues. From germline, CDR1 is MNHEY and CDR2 SVGAGI.

The CDR3 reads CASSLPRLAGQETQYF. The DNA of the CDR3 is TGCGCCAGCAGCTTGCCGCGACTAGCGGGCCAAGAGACCCAGTACTTC. This chain connects TRBV5-1 to TRBJ2-5; 10 nucleotides line up with TRBD2. Germline V gene lookup returns CDR1 SGHRS and CDR2 YFSETQ. The CDR3 covers 16 residues. V was pared by 1 base and J by 1 base, with 4 bases of the junction left unmatched.

This clonotype showed up just once. The J gene is TRBJ2-1, the V gene TRBV5-1, with D hard to call. CDR1 is SGHRS and CDR2 is YFSETQ in the germline V gene. V was shortened by 0 bases and J by 7 bases, with 8 bases between the two germline ends. The CDR3 runs to 13 residues. CDR3 DNA: TGCGCCAGCAGCTTGGAGGCTAGTAATGAGCAGTTCTTC. Amino acids: CASSLEASNEQFF.

This sequence joins TRBV5-1 and TRBJ1-1; no clear D. Germline lookup yields CDR1 SGHRS and CDR2 YFSETQ. This CDR3 spans 13 amino acids. The V gene lost 4 bases and the J gene lost 0 bases, with 7 bases spanning the gap. In DNA, the CDR3 is TGCGCCAGCAGCCAGATTATGAACACTGAAGCTTTCTTT. Encoded protein: CASSQIMNTEAFF.

The V call is TRBV5-1, the J call TRBJ2-2; no clear D gene. CDR1 and CDR2 from the germline V gene are SGHRS and YFSETQ. V was shortened by 3 bases and J by 4 bases, with 22 bases between the two germline ends. The CDR3 is 18 amino acids. DNA for the CDR3: TGCGCCAGCAGCTCGAGTTCAGGTTTCGGGTGGGGCACCGGGGAGCTGTTTTTT. Residues: CASSSSSGFGWGTGELFF.

The chain carries TRBV18 and TRBJ2-2; D unresolved. The germline CDR1 and CDR2 sequences are KGHSH and LQKENI. V was cut by 9 bases and J by 2 bases, with 4 bases left in between. This CDR3 region has 11 residues. CDR3 coding DNA: TGTGCCAGTCAAAACACCGGGGAGCTGTTTTTT. Amino acid sequence: CASQNTGELFF.

This clonotype was picked up a small number of times. This chain connects TRBV27 to TRBJ2-5; 7 bases fit TRBD1. CDR3 size: 14 residues. V dropped 5 bases and J dropped 4; count of bases not matched to a gene: 7. Germline V gene sequence: CDR1 MNHEY, CDR2 SMNVEV (reference sequence). The CDR3 DNA follows: TGTGCCAGCAGTAAAAGACAGGGTATAGAGACCCAGTACTTC. It encodes CASSKRQGIETQYF.

The table lists this clonotype with a few counts. V is TRBV3-1 and J is TRBJ2-5; D remains ambiguous. The CDR3 sequence is 12 residues long. Trimming cost V 2 bases and J 3 bases, with 4 bases left between them. CDR1 and CDR2 (germline): LGHDT, YNNKEL (reference sequence). DNA for the CDR3: TGTGCCAGCAGCCAATACGAAGAGACCCAGTACTTC. Amino acid sequence: CASSQYEETQYF.

Ten or more counts support this clonotype. V and J are TRBV6-5 and TRBJ2-1, with 9 bases that match TRBD1. The DNA end is more similar to TRBJ2-7, so the J call may be wrong. This CDR3 is 15 amino acids long. The germline CDR1 and CDR2 sequences are MNHEY and SVGAGI. CDR3 coding DNA: TGTGCCAGCAGCTCAGGACAGGGGTCTACCTACGAGCAGTACTTC. Its translation: CASSSGQGSTYEQYF.

The J gene is TRBJ2-3, the V gene TRBV4-2, with a tentative D call TRBD2 (6 bases). This CDR3 region has 14 residues. Trimming left V 1 base short and J 4 bases short, with 9 bases between. CDR1 is LGHNA and CDR2 is YNFKEQ in the germline V gene. The CDR3 nucleotides read TGTGCCAGCAGCCAAGGACTAGACTCAGATACGCAGTATTTT. It yields the protein CASSQGLDSDTQYF.